The 22 T cell receptor beta chains in this list originate from one sample, sequenced in a study of cytomegalovirus exposure and HLA in healthy donors. The PCR contained 60 Vbeta and 13 Jbeta primers. Clones were read by immunoSEQ multiplex PCR, and TCRdb kept only the in-frame ones, dropping some. Here the sample spans some 120,000 clones, roughly 79% being singletons. Sequencing was performed on PBMCs. These receptors all stem from a woman aged 18-29 years in good health and CMV-seronegative.

The chain has TRBV30 and TRBJ2-7, with D perhaps TRBD2 (5 bases). Germline assignment: CDR1 GTSNPN and CDR2 SVGIG (reference sequence). CDR3 length equals 12 residues. CDR3 residues: CGCERDSYEQYF. As DNA, the CDR3 is TGTGGTTGCGAGAGGGACTCCTACGAGCAGTACTTC.

CDR3 protein: CASSQGPGGSQDTQYF. The CDR3 bases are TGTGCCAGCAGCCAAGGCCCGGGGGGCTCCCAAGATACGCAGTATTTT. The genes are TRBV4-2 and TRBJ2-3, with D tentatively TRBD2 (7 bases). V was cut by 1 base and J by 5 bases, with 16 bases left in between. The CDR3 is made up of 16 amino acids. The germline V gene encodes CDR1 LGHNA and CDR2 YNFKEQ.

The chain has TRBV20-1 and TRBJ2-3, with unresolved D. The CDR3 spans 11 residues. With 4 bases removed from V and 7 bases from J, the gap between germline ends came to 9 bases. Per the germline V gene, CDR1 is DFQATT and CDR2 is SNEGSKA (reference sequence). The CDR3 bases are TGCAGTGCTAATCCACTATATACGCAGTATTTT. It yields the protein CSANPLYTQYF.

Note on this clone: A junction boundary mismatches the germline segment, possibly from a read error. The chain combines TRBV30 with TRBJ1-2; 9 bases fit TRBD1. Germline-derived CDR1 and CDR2 are GTSNPN and SVGIG (reference sequence). The CDR3 is made up of 13 amino acids. Written as DNA, the CDR3 is TGTGCCTGGAGCCGGGACAGGGACTACGGCTACACCTTC. Protein sequence: CAWSRDRDYGYTF.

The J gene is TRBJ1-1, the V gene TRBV30; D is perhaps TRBD1 (6 bases). This CDR3 spans 13 amino acids. Germline CDR1 GTSNPN, CDR2 SVGIG (reference sequence). V lost 4 bases and J lost 6, with 15 bases in between. The CDR3 reads CAWTPDSFPEAFF. The CDR3 DNA is TGTGCCTGGACCCCGGACAGTTTTCCTGAAGCTTTCTTT.

V and J are TRBV7-9 and TRBJ1-2, with D possibly being TRBD1 (6 bases). CDR1 and CDR2 (germline): SEHNR, FQNEAQ (reference sequence). Trimming cost V 1 base and J 7 bases, with 13 bases left between them. The CDR3 runs to 14 residues. Here the CDR3 DNA reads TGTGCCAGCAGCTTAGAGGGGGTACCTTCTGGCTACACCTTC. It codes for CASSLEGVPSGYTF.

CDR3 protein: CASSEGLAGGYEQYF. The DNA for the CDR3 is TGTGCCAGCAGCGAGGGACTAGCGGGGGGTTACGAGCAGTACTTC. V usage is TRBV7-2 and J usage is TRBJ2-7, with 15 positions matching TRBD2. This CDR3 spans 15 amino acids. Germline V CDR1 and CDR2: SGHTA, FQGNSA. V gave up 5 bases and J gave up 4 bases; unmatched junction bases: 3. The entire variable domain, with the rest obtained from reference TRBV7-2 and TRBJ2-7, is as follows: GAGVSQSPSNKVTEKGKDVELRCDPISGHTALYWYRQSLGQGLEFLIYFQGNSAPDKSGLPSDRFSAERTGGSVSTLTIQRTQQEDSAVYLCASSEGLAGGYEQYFGPGTRLTVT.

V is TRBV21-1 and J is TRBJ2-7; the listed D gene, TRBD1, was not tested against the DNA. TRBV21-1 is assigned pseudogene status. The CDR3 totals 13 residues. The CDR3 reads CASDRALTYEQYF. CDR3 bases: TGTGCCAGCGACAGGGCCCTCACCTACGAGCAGTACTTC.

V usage is TRBV14 and J usage is TRBJ1-1; TRBD1 matches at 11 bases. The CDR3 consists of 17 residues. Germline lookup yields CDR1 SGHDN and CDR2 FVKESK. Unmatched junction bases numbered 11, after V lost 3 bases and J lost 5 bases. The CDR3 loop reads CASSQPGTGGDGTEAFF. CDR3 in DNA: TGTGCCAGCAGCCAGCCCGGGACAGGGGGAGATGGTACTGAAGCTTTCTTT.

This sequence joins TRBV5-1 and TRBJ1-1; the D is unclear. CDR1 SGHRS and CDR2 YFSETQ come from the germline V gene. Deletions cut 3 bases from V and 1 base from J, with 16 bases between. The CDR3 is made up of 16 amino acids. CDR3 protein: CASSSGLRDTNTEAFF. Written as DNA, the CDR3 is TGCGCCAGCAGCTCGGGCTTGAGGGATACGAACACTGAAGCTTTCTTT.

The rearrangement joins TRBV7-8 to TRBJ2-2; D is ambiguous. The CDR3 runs 13 residues. Germline-derived CDR1 and CDR2 are SGHVS and FQNEAQ. V dropped 4 bases and J dropped 4 bases, with 7 bases sitting between them. This chain's CDR3 is CASSSSFTGELFF. CDR3 coding DNA: TGTGCCAGCAGCTCGTCCTTCACCGGGGAGCTGTTTTTT.

For the CDR3, the DNA is TGTGCCAGTAGTATGGTATCCCCTCTCGGGGCTAATGAAAAACTGTTTTTT. This encodes CASSMVSPLGANEKLFF. The chain links TRBV19 to TRBJ1-4; D is undetermined. CDR1 and CDR2 from the germline V gene are LNHDA and SQIVND (reference sequence). This CDR3 has 17 amino acids. V dropped 3 bases and J dropped 3 bases, with 17 bases sitting between them.

The chain uses TRBV27 and TRBJ1-3; 8 nucleotides match TRBD1. This CDR3 spans 14 amino acids. Trimming took 7 bases from V and 2 from J; bases not matched to a gene: 4. Germline V CDR1 and CDR2: MNHEY, SMNVEV (reference sequence). The CDR3 DNA sequence: TGTGCCAGCAAAGACAGGGGCGCTGGAAACACCATATATTTT. Translating gives CASKDRGAGNTIYF.

This chain connects TRBV5-1 to TRBJ2-6, with 12 bases aligning to TRBD2. This CDR3 region has 20 residues. Per germline, CDR1 SGHRS and CDR2 YFSETQ. The trim removed 3 bases at V and 0 bases at J, leaving 10 bases unmatched. Here the CDR3 reads CASSSLTSGGSSSGANVLTF. The CDR3 DNA reads TGCGCCAGCAGCTCATTGACTAGCGGGGGCTCAAGCTCTGGGGCCAACGTCCTGACTTTC.

The rearrangement links TRBV29-1 to TRBJ1-1, with 9 bases fitting TRBD1. The CDR3 is made up of 14 amino acids. The V segment lost 6 bases and the J segment 1 base; nucleotides outside the gene matches: 6. The V gene's germline CDR1 is SQVTM and CDR2 ANQGSEA. For the CDR3, the DNA is TGCAGCGTCAGGGACAGGGTTGGGAACACTGAAGCTTTCTTT. It yields the protein CSVRDRVGNTEAFF.

The chain combines TRBV28 with TRBJ2-7; 8 bases map to TRBD1. The CDR3 consists of 15 residues. Per the germline V gene, CDR1 is MDHEN and CDR2 is SYDVKM. J gave up 3 bases and V 6 bases, and 10 bases lay outside the gene matches. CDR3 residues: CASRSWTGTHYEQYF. In DNA form, the CDR3 reads TGTGCCAGCAGATCCTGGACAGGGACCCACTACGAGCAGTACTTC.

The chain joins TRBV5-6 to TRBJ2-7; D is perhaps TRBD2 (5 bases). The CDR3 has 13 residues. Deletions cut 4 bases from V and 3 bases from J, with 11 bases between. Germline values: CDR1 SGHDT, CDR2 YYEEEE. DNA of the CDR3: TGTGCCAGCAGCCCCGGGAACCACTACGAGCAGTACTTC. It codes for CASSPGNHYEQYF.

The J gene is TRBJ2-7, the V gene TRBV2; TRBD1 aligns across 7 bases. Losses at the gene ends were 7 bases for V and 3 bases for J; bases not matched to a gene: 6. Germline loops: CDR1 SNHLY, CDR2 FYNNEI. This CDR3 is built from 13 residues. The CDR3 protein is CASTTGPLYEQYF. The CDR3 DNA is TGTGCCAGCACGACAGGGCCCCTCTACGAGCAGTACTTC.

This clone was counted between two and nine times. J is TRBJ1-4 and V is TRBV6-1, with a tentative D call TRBD1 (6 bases). Per the germline V gene, CDR1 is MNHNS and CDR2 is SASEGT. V lost 0 bases and J 10 bases, leaving 18 bases between the germline ends. The CDR3 consists of 16 residues. This chain's CDR3 is CASSEARLGTLGKLFF. The CDR3 DNA reads TGTGCCAGCAGTGAAGCGCGACTCGGGACATTAGGAAAACTGTTTTTT.

The gene calls are TRBV30 and TRBJ2-1; D is perhaps TRBD1 (5 bases). V dropped 2 bases and J dropped 7 bases, with 6 bases sitting between them. The CDR3 length is 11 residues. The germline V gene encodes CDR1 GTSNPN and CDR2 SVGIG (reference sequence). CDR3 region: CAWSKGNEQFF. CDR3 nucleotides: TGTGCCTGGAGTAAGGGGAATGAGCAGTTCTTC.

The chain recombines TRBV6-1 with TRBJ1-2, with a weak D call TRBD1 (6 bases). Trimming left V 2 bases short and J 10 bases short, with 17 bases between. There are 14 residues in the CDR3. The germline gives CDR1 MNHNS, CDR2 SASEGT. CDR3 in DNA: TGTGCCAGCAGTGAACCCCAGGAGAAGGGGGACTACACCTTC. It is translated as CASSEPQEKGDYTF.

J is TRBJ2-1 and V is TRBV13; D is perhaps TRBD2 (7 bases). Trimming took off 5 bases at V and 5 bases at J, with 16 bases between the two ends. The germline gives CDR1 PRHDT, CDR2 FYEKMQ (reference sequence). This CDR3 has 15 residues. The CDR3 DNA reads as TGTGCCAGCAGCCCAAGCGGGGAGGGGGACAATGAGCAGTTCTTC. This sequence encodes CASSPSGEGDNEQFF.